A selection of T cell receptor beta chains follows, all from one sample in a study of blood T cell repertoires in COVID-19. Data came from immunoSEQ multiplex PCR; TCRdb stores just in-frame clones and leaves some out. The table has about 320,000 clones, about 85% seen once. Sequencing was performed on PBMCs or T cells enriched from blood (not recorded which). These receptors were taken from a young woman who had recovered from COVID-19. Each CDR3 is given with its conserved first and last residue. The D gene is left open where the match is weak. Clone size is given for some rows only: seen once, a few or many times, or a class if the clone is expanded.

D gene,V gene,J gene,clone size,CDR3 protein,CDR3 DNA
-,TRBV9,TRBJ2-2,-,CASSVAPSGRNTGELFF,TGTGCCAGCAGCGTAGCTCCGTCAGGTCGAAACACCGGGGAGCTGTTTTTT
-,TRBV3-1/TRBV3-2,TRBJ1-2,-,CASSRGTGDVGYTF,TGTGCCAGCAGCCGGGGGACGGGGGATGTTGGCTACACCTTC
-,TRBV18,TRBJ1-6,-,CASSPLDSGSPLHF,TGTGCCAGCTCACCACTTGACAGTGGGTCACCCCTCCACTTT
-,TRBV5-1,TRBJ2-3,-,CASSLDQGVASTDTQYF,TGCGCCAGCAGCTTGGATCAAGGGGTAGCTAGCACAGATACGCAGTATTTT
TRBD2,TRBV15,TRBJ2-3,many,CATTTDRDYTDTQYF,TGTGCCACCACCACGGATCGGGACTACACAGATACGCAGTATTTT
TRBD1,TRBV7-9,TRBJ1-2,-,CASSPGTGPGYTF,TGTGCCAGCAGCCCAGGGACAGGGCCGGGCTACACCTTC
TRBD1,TRBV27,TRBJ1-1,once,CASTRDRKNTEAFF,TGTGCCAGCACCCGGGACAGAAAAAACACTGAAGCTTTCTTT
-,TRBV2,TRBJ1-1,-,CASSGVRNTEAFF,TGTGCCAGCAGTGGTGTTAGGAACACTGAAGCTTTCTTT
-,TRBV19,TRBJ1-1,-,CASTRDLVNTEAFF,TGTGCCAGTACCCGGGATTTGGTGAACACTGAAGCTTTCTTT
-,TRBV29-1,TRBJ1-5,-,CSVEDLGGPQHF,TGCAGCGTTGAAGATCTCGGAGGGCCCCAGCATTTT
-,TRBV5-1,TRBJ1-5,-,CASSLGGGSNQPQHF,TGCGCCAGCAGCCTAGGTGGGGGGAGCAATCAGCCCCAGCATTTT
-,TRBV30,TRBJ1-1,-,CAWRTTPGYRVDTEAFF,TGTGCCTGGAGAACCACTCCGGGGTACAGGGTTGACACTGAAGCTTTCTTT
-,TRBV3-1/TRBV3-2,TRBJ1-1,-,CASSSTRDTEAFF,TGTGCCAGCAGCTCAACTAGGGACACTGAAGCTTTCTTT
-,TRBV5-1,TRBJ2-7,-,CASSLVADSYEQYF,TGCGCCAGCAGCTTGGTGGCAGATTCCTACGAGCAGTACTTC
-,TRBV7-2,TRBJ1-5,-,CASSLDPGPNQPQHF,TGTGCCAGCAGCTTAGATCCGGGTCCCAATCAGCCCCAGCATTTT
TRBD1,TRBV29-1,TRBJ1-1,-,CSVVGTGQTEAFF,TGCAGCGTCGTAGGGACAGGGCAAACTGAAGCTTTCTTT
-,TRBV4-2,TRBJ1-2,-,CASSQDLETGYGYTF,TGTGCCAGCAGCCAAGATCTTGAGACAGGCTATGGCTACACCTTC
-,TRBV27,TRBJ1-4,-,CASTPRSEDSNEKLFF,TGTGCCAGCACCCCTCGATCGGAAGACAGTAATGAAAAACTGTTTTTT
-,TRBV7-9,TRBJ2-1,-,CASSARLRGGQSSYNEQFF,TGTGCCAGCAGCGCCCGACTTAGGGGTGGTCAGAGCTCCTACAATGAGCAGTTCTTC
TRBD1,TRBV30,TRBJ1-1,-,CAWSPGQGARAFF,TGTGCCTGGAGCCCGGGACAGGGGGCTCGAGCTTTCTTT
-,TRBV6-5,TRBJ1-1,-,CASSYHSMNTEAFF,TGTGCCAGCAGTTACCACAGCATGAACACTGAAGCTTTCTTT
-,TRBV20-1,TRBJ1-1,-,CTGEGITEAFF,TGCACAGGGGAGGGGATCACTGAAGCTTTCTTT
TRBD1,TRBV6-5,TRBJ1-2,-,CATARDSNYGYTF,TGTGCCACCGCACGGGACAGTAACTATGGCTACACCTTC
TRBD1,TRBV19,TRBJ2-5,-,CASGDRGRIGETQYF,TGTGCCAGTGGTGACAGGGGGCGGATTGGAGAGACCCAGTACTTC
-,TRBV14,TRBJ1-4,-,CASSQALWDIREKLFF,TGTGCCAGCAGCCAAGCTCTGTGGGACATACGAGAAAAACTGTTTTTT
-,TRBV27,TRBJ2-7,-,CASSLPRGEQYF,TGTGCCAGCAGTTTACCGCGGGGCGAGCAGTACTTC
-,TRBV5-4,TRBJ2-7,-,CASSPQGWDSYEQYF,TGTGCCAGCAGCCCACAGGGTTGGGACTCCTACGAGCAGTACTTC
-,TRBV2,TRBJ2-2,-,CASLERRNTGELFF,TGTGCCAGCCTCGAGCGGAGAAACACCGGGGAGCTGTTTTTT
-,TRBV30,TRBJ1-2,once,CASANRANYGYTF,TGTGCCTCGGCTAACAGGGCGAACTATGGCTACACCTTC
TRBD1,TRBV7-2,TRBJ2-7,-,CASSLRPPRTGGHEQYF,TGTGCCAGCAGCTTAAGACCACCGCGGACAGGGGGCCACGAGCAGTACTTC
TRBD1,TRBV27,TRBJ2-5,-,CASRTTGGLETQYF,TGTGCCAGCAGGACGACAGGGGGGCTAGAGACCCAGTACTTC
-,TRBV9,TRBJ2-1,-,CASSPRASNNEQFF,TGTGCCAGCAGCCCAAGAGCGAGTAACAATGAGCAGTTCTTC
-,TRBV3-1/TRBV3-2,TRBJ2-3,-,CASSQPLVGTDTQYF,TGTGCCAGCAGCCAACCTCTAGTGGGCACAGATACGCAGTATTTT
TRBD1,TRBV30,TRBJ1-2,-,CAWAGQGLNYGYTF,TGTGCCTGGGCAGGACAGGGGCTGAACTATGGCTACACCTTC
-,TRBV5-8,TRBJ1-2,-,CASSLVVGSYGYTF,TGTGCCAGCAGCTTGGTCGTAGGGAGCTATGGCTACACCTTC
TRBD1,TRBV27,TRBJ1-2,-,CASRTTGGLNYGYTF,TGTGCCAGCAGGACCACAGGGGGCCTTAACTATGGCTACACCTTC
-,TRBV7-2,TRBJ2-5,-,CASSRSVGETQYF,TGTGCCAGCAGCCGAAGCGTTGGGGAGACCCAGTACTTC
-,TRBV25-1,TRBJ2-5,-,CASSGGGTQYF,TGTGCCAGCAGTGGAGGGGGGACCCAGTACTTC
-,TRBV19,TRBJ2-4,-,CATVDKNIQYF,TGTGCCACCGTAGATAAAAACATTCAGTACTTC
TRBD2,TRBV6-5,TRBJ2-2,-,CASSYQESGGAGELFF,TGTGCCAGCAGTTACCAGGAAAGCGGGGGGGCCGGGGAGCTGTTTTTT
-,TRBV30,TRBJ1-2,-,CAWSALSLGAGYTF,TGTGCCTGGAGTGCGTTGAGTTTGGGGGCTGGCTACACCTTC
TRBD2,TRBV9,TRBJ2-7,-,CASSVASGGYEQYF,TGTGCCAGCAGCGTGGCTAGCGGGGGTTACGAGCAGTACTTC
-,TRBV3-1/TRBV3-2,TRBJ2-7,once,CASSRWTGGNEQYF,TGTGCCAGCAGCCGGTGGACCGGAGGGAACGAGCAGTACTTC